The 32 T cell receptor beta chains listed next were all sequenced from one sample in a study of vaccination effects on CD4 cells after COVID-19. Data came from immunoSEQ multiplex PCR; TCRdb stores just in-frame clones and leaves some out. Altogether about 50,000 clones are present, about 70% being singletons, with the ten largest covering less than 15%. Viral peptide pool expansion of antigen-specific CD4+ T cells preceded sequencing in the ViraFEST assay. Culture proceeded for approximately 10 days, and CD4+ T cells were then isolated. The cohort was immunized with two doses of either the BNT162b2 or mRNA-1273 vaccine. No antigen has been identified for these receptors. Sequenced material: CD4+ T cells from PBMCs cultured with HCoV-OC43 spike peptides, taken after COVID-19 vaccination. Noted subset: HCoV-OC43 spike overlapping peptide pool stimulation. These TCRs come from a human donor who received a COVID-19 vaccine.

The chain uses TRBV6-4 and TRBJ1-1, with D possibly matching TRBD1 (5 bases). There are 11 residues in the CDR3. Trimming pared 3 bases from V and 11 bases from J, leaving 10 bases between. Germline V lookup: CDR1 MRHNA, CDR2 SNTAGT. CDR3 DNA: TGTGCCAGCAGTGATGGCAGGGCTGCTTTCTTT. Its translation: CASSDGRAAFF.

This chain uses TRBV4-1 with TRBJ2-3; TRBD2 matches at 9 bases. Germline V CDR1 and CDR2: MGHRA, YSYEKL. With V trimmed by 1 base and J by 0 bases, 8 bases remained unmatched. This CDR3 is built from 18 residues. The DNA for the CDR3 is TGCGCCAGCAGCCAAGGGATTCCTAGCGGGACTAGCACAGATACGCAGTATTTT. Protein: CASSQGIPSGTSTDTQYF.

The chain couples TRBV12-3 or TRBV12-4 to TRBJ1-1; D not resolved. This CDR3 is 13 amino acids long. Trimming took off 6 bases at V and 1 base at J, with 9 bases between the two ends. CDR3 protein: CASSASGNTEAFF. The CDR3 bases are TGTGCCAGCAGCGCGAGCGGGAACACTGAAGCTTTCTTT.

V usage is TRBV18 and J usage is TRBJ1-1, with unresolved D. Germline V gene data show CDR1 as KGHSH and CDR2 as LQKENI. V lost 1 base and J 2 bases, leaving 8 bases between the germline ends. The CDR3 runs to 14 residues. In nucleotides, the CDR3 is TGTGCCAGCTCACCACGCGCTTCAAACACTGAAGCTTTCTTT. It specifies CASSPRASNTEAFF.

CDR3 coding DNA: TGTGCCACCAGTGATTGGTACATCGGGGAAGCCATTGAAAAACTGTTTTTT. This encodes CATSDWYIGEAIEKLFF. This rearrangement joins TRBV24-1 to TRBJ1-4; D is unclear. The CDR3 contains 17 residues. Between the trimmed V and J ends, which lost 2 bases and 7 bases, there was a span of 19 bases. Germline V gene lookup returns CDR1 KGHDR and CDR2 SFDVKD.

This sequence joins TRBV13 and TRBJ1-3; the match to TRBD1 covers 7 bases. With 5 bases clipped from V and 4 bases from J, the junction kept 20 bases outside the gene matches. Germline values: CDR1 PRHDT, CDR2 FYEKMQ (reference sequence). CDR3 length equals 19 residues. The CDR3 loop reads CASSLARPGRQGRGNTIYF. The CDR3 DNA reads TGTGCCAGCAGCCTCGCCCGGCCCGGCAGACAGGGTCGCGGAAACACCATATATTTT.

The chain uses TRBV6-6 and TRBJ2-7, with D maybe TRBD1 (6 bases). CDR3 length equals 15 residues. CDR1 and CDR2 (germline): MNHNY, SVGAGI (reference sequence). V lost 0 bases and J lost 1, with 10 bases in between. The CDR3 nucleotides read TGTGCCAGCAGTTACTCGGGACATACGTCCTACGAGCAGTACTTC. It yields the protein CASSYSGHTSYEQYF.

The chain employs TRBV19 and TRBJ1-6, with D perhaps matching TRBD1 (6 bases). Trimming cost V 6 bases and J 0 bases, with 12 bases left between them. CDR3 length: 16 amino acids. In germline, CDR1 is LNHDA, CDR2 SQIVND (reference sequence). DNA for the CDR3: TGTGCCAGTAGGCCCGACAGGAGCTCCTATAATTCACCCCTCCACTTT. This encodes CASRPDRSSYNSPLHF.

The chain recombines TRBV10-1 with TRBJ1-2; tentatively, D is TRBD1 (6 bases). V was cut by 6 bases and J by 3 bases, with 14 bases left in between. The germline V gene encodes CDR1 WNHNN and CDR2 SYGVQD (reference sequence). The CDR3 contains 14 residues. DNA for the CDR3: TGCGCCAGCAGGACCGACAGGATTTACTATGGCTACACCTTC. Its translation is CASRTDRIYYGYTF.

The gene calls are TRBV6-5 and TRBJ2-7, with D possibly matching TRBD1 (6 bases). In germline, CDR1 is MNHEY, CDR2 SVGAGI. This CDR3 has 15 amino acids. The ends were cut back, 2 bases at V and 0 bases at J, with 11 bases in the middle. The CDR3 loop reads CASSYLDSSSYEQYF. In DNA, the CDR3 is TGTGCCAGCAGTTACCTGGACAGCAGCTCCTACGAGCAGTACTTC.

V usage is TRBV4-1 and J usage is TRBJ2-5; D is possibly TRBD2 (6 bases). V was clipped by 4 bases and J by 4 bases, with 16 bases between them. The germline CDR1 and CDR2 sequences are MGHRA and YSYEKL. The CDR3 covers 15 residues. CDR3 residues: CASSPHGGLSETQYF. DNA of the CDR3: TGCGCCAGCAGCCCCCATGGGGGGTTGTCAGAGACCCAGTACTTC.

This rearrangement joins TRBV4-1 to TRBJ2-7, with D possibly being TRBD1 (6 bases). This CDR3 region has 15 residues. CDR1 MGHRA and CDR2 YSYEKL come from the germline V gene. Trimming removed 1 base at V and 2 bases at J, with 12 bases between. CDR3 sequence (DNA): TGCGCCAGCAGCCAAGTAGGGGGAGCCCCCTACGAGCAGTACTTC. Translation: CASSQVGGAPYEQYF.

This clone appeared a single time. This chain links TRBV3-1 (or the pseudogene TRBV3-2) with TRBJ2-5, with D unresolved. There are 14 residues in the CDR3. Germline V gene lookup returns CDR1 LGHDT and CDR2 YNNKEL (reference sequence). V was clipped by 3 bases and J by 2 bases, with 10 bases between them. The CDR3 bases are TGTGCCAGCAGCCATTTGACGACTCAAGAGACCCAGTACTTC. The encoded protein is CASSHLTTQETQYF.

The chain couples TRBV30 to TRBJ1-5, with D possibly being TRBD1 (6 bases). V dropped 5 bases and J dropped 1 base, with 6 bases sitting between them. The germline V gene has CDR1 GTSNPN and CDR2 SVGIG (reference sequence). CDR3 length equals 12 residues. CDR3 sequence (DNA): TGTGCCTGGGACAGGAGCAATCAGCCCCAGCATTTT. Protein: CAWDRSNQPQHF.

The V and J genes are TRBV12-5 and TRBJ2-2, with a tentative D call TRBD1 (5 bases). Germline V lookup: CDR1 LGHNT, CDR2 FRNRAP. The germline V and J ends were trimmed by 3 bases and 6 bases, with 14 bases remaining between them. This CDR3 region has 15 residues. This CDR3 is CASGFEAGLAGELFF. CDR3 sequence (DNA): TGTGCTAGTGGTTTCGAGGCAGGGTTGGCCGGGGAGCTGTTTTTT. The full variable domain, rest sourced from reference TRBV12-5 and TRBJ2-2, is DARVTQTPRHKVTEMGQEVTMRCQPILGHNTVFWYRQTMMQGLELLAYFRNRAPLDDSGMPKDRFSAEMPDATLATLKIQPSEPRDSAVYFCASGFEAGLAGELFFGEGSRLTVL.

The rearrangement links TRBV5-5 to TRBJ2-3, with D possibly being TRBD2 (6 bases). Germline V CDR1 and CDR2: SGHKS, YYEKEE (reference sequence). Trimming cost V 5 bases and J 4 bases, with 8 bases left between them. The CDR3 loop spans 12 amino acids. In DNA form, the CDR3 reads TGTGCCAGCAGGGGGGGTGCAGATACGCAGTATTTT. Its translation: CASRGGADTQYF.

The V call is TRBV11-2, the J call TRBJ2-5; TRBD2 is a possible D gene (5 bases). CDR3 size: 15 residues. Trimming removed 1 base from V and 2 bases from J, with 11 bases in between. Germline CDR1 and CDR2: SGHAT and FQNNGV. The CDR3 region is CASSLAWENQETQYF. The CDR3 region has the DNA TGTGCCAGCAGCTTAGCCTGGGAGAATCAAGAGACCCAGTACTTC.

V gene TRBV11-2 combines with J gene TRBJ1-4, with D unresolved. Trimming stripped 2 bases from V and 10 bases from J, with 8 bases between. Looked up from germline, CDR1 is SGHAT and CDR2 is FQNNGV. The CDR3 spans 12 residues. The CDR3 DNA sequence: TGTGCCAGCAGCTTAATAACGGGAAAACTGTTTTTT. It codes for CASSLITGKLFF.

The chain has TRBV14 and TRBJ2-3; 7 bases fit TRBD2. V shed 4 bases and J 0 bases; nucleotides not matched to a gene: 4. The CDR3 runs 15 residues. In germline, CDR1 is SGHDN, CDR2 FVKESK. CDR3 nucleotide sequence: TGTGCCAGCAGCCGACAACTAGCGAGCACAGATACGCAGTATTTT. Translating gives CASSRQLASTDTQYF.

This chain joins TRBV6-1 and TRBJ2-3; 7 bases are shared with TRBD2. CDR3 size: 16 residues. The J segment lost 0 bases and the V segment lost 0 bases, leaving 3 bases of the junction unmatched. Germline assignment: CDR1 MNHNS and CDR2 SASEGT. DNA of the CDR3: TGTGCCAGCAGTGAAGCCCAGCGGGGTAGCACAGATACGCAGTATTTT. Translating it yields CASSEAQRGSTDTQYF.

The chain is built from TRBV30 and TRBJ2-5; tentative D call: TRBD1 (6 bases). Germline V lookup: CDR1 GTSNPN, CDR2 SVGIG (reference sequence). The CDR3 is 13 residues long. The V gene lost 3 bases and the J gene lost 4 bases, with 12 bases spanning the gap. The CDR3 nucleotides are TGTGCCTGGAGACAGGGATTTCGAGAGACCCAGTACTTC. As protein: CAWRQGFRETQYF.

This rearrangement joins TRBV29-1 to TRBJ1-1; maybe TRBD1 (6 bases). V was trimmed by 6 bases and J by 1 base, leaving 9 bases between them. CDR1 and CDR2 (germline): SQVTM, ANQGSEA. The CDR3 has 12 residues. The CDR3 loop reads CSVRDKNTEAFF. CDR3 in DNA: TGCAGCGTCCGGGACAAGAACACTGAAGCTTTCTTT.

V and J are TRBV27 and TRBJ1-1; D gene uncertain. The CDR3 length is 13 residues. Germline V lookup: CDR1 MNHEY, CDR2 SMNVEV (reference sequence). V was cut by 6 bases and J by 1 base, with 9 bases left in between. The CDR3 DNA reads TGTGCCAGCAGACCGGGGTGGAACACTGAAGCTTTCTTT. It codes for CASRPGWNTEAFF.

CDR3 protein: CASSGLIYEQYF. CDR3 DNA sequence: TGTGCCAGCAGCGGACTTATATACGAGCAGTACTTC. The chain joins TRBV11-2 to TRBJ2-7; D is possibly TRBD2 (5 bases). The CDR3 runs to 12 residues. Germline values: CDR1 SGHAT, CDR2 FQNNGV. V shed 5 bases and J shed 4 bases, with 9 bases lying between them.

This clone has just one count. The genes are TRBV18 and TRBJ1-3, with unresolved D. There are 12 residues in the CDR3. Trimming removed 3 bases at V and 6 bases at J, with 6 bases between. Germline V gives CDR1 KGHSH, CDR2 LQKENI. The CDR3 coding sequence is TGTGCCAGCTCACCTCCTATAAACACCATATATTTT. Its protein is CASSPPINTIYF.

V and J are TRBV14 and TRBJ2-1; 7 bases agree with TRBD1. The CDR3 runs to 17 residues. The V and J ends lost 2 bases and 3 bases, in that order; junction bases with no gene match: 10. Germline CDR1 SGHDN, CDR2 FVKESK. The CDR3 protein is CASSQRWGQIIYNEQFF. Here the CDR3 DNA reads TGTGCCAGCAGCCAACGATGGGGACAGATTATCTACAATGAGCAGTTCTTC.

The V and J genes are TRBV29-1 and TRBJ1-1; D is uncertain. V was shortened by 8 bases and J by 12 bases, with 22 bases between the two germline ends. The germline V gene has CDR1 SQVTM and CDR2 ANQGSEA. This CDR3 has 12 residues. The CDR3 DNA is TGCAGCTTTAGCTCGGGCGAGATAGAAACTTTCTTT. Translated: CSFSSGEIETFF.

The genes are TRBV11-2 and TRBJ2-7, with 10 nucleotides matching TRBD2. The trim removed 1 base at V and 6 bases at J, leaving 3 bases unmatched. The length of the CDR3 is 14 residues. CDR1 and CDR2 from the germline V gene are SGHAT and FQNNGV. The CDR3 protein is CASSLVQRGGEQYF. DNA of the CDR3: TGTGCCAGCAGCTTAGTTCAGCGGGGGGGCGAGCAGTACTTC.

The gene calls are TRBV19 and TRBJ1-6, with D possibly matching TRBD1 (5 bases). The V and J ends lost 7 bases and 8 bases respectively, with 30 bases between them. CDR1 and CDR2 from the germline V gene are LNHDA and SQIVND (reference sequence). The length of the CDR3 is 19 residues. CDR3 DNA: TGTGCCAGTACCTCCCAAGGGAGTCTGGGTGTGGGACGGGATTCACCCCTCCACTTT. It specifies CASTSQGSLGVGRDSPLHF. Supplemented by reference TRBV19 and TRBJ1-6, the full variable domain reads DGGITQSPKYLFRKEGQNVTLSCEQNLNHDAMYWYRQDPGQGLRLIYYSQIVNDFQKGDIAEGYSVSREKKESFPLTVTSAQKNPTAFYLCASTSQGSLGVGRDSPLHFGNGTRLTVT.

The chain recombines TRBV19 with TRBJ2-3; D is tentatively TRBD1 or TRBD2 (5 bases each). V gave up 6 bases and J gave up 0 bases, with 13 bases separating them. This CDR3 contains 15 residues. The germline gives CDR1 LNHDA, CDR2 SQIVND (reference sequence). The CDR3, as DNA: TGTGCCAGTAGCCTGGGACGTCGGAGCACAGATACGCAGTATTTT. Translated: CASSLGRRSTDTQYF.

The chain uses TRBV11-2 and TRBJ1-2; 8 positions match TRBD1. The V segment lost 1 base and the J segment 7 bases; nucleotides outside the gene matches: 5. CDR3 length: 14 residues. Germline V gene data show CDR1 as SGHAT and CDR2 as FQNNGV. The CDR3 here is CASSLAGGGFGYTF. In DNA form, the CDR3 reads TGTGCCAGCAGCTTAGCAGGGGGCGGCTTTGGCTACACCTTC.

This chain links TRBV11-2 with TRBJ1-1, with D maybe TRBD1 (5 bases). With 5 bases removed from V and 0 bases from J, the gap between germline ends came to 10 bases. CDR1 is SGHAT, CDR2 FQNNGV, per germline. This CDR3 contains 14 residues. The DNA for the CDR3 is TGTGCCAGCAGCCCAGGACACCTGAACACTGAAGCTTTCTTT. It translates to CASSPGHLNTEAFF.